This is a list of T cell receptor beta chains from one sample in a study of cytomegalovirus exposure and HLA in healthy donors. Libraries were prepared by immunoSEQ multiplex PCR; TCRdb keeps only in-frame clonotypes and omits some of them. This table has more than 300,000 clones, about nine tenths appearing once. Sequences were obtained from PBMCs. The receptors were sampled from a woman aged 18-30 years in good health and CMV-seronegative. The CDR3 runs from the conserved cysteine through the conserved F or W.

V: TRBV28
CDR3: CASRRTGTSYEQYF

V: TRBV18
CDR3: CASSLAGTEAFF

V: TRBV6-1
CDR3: CASSERLAPRTDTQYF

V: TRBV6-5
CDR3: CASSLGYGGAEKTQYF

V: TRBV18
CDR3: CASSPGPGAGNEQFF

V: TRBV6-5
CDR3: CASSAGQPYEQYF

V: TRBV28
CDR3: CASSSGTGGPFF

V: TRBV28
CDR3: CASRGTGGTDYEQYF

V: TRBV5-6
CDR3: CASSLAGTDYGYTF

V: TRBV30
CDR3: CAFWRSGGLVPGYEQYF

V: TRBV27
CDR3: CASSLGQGVGNEQFF

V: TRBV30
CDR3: CAWTPGAGGELFF

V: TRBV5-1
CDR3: CASSLPSKAGVSYNEQFF

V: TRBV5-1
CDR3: CASSLAFGDTTEAFF

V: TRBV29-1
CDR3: CSVESGGASEQFF

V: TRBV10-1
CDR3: CASSPGQGPDAFF

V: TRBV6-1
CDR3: CASSEREVYEQYF

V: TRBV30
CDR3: CAWRAIDREISGQYF

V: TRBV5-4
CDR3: CASSWGRYEQYF

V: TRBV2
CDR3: CASRPRDRRVYEQYF

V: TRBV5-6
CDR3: CASSPTGGSSYEQYF

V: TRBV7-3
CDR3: CASSPLPGVTDTQYF

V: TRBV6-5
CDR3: CASSYSSGGVDGYTF

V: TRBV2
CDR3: CASSEMGSQETQYF

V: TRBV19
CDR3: CASSSLSGRPHVEQYF

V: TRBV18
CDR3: CASSPENEQFF

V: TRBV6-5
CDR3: CASSRTSGGYNEQFF

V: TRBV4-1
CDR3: CASSQGLAGVSDTQYF

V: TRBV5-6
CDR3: CASSLAASGEQYF

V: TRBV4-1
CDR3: CASSPSPAAFNTEAFF

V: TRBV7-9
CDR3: CASSPGTGYGYTF

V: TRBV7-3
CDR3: CASSLRGLAGNNEQFF